This is a list of T cell receptor beta chains from one sample in a study of blood T cell repertoires in COVID-19. The repertoire was sequenced with immunoSEQ multiplex PCR; TCRdb's copy has only in-frame clones and lacks some. The sample carries 350,000 to 400,000 clones, over 85% recorded once. The material sequenced was PBMCs or T cells enriched from blood (not recorded which). These TCRs come from a woman in her twenties or thirties who had recovered from COVID-19. Each CDR3 is given with its conserved first and last residue. A D gene is named only where the DNA matches it firmly. Only some rows state a clone size, as once, few, many or a class for expanded clones.

size,J,V,D,DNA,CDR3
.,TRBJ1-2,TRBV12-3/TRBV12-4,.,TGTGCCAGCAGTCGGACAGACCTTTATGGCTACACCTTC,CASSRTDLYGYTF
.,TRBJ1-2,TRBV29-1,TRBD1,TGCAGCGTTACAGGGGTAGGTGGGGGCTTCGGTGGCTACACCTTC,CSVTGVGGGFGGYTF
.,TRBJ1-2,TRBV3-1/TRBV3-2,.,TGTGCCAGCAGCCGTAGGACAAACTATGGCTACACCTTC,CASSRRTNYGYTF
.,TRBJ1-1,TRBV5-1,TRBD1,TGCGCCAGCAGCGCTCGGACAGGAGCTGAAGCTTTCTTT,CASSARTGAEAFF
.,TRBJ2-3,TRBV7-9,.,TGTGCCAGCAGCCTAGCTATTAGCACAGATACGCAGTATTTT,CASSLAISTDTQYF
few,TRBJ2-3,TRBV30,TRBD2,TGTGCCTCCAAGCGGGGTACTAGCACAGATACGCAGTATTTT,CASKRGTSTDTQYF
many,TRBJ1-1,TRBV5-1,.,TGCGCCAGCAGCTTCTGGGGCGCGGACACTGAAGCTTTCTTT,CASSFWGADTEAFF
.,TRBJ2-7,TRBV3-1/TRBV3-2,TRBD2,TGTGCCAGCAGCCAGGTGGGACTAGCGGCCTACGAGCAGTACTTC,CASSQVGLAAYEQYF
.,TRBJ2-7,TRBV12-3/TRBV12-4,.,TGTGCCAGCAGTTTGGCCGGGACCTACGAGCAGTACTTC,CASSLAGTYEQYF
.,TRBJ2-7,TRBV10-3,TRBD1,TGTGCCATCAGTGATGGGACAGGGAAATACGAGCAGTACTTC,CAISDGTGKYEQYF
.,TRBJ2-1,TRBV7-2,TRBD1,TGTGCCAGCAGCGGCCGGGACAGGGGTTATAGCTACAATGAGCAGTTCTTC,CASSGRDRGYSYNEQFF
.,TRBJ1-6,TRBV2,.,TGTGCCAGCACCCTAGGTAATTCACCCCTCCACTTT,CASTLGNSPLHF
.,TRBJ2-1,TRBV10-1,TRBD2,TGCGCCAGCAGTGAGTTGCTAGCGGGGGGGCCTTGGGGTGAGCAGTTCTTC,CASSELLAGGPWGEQFF
.,TRBJ1-5,TRBV6-1,TRBD1,TGTGCCAGCAGTGAAGTAAAGGGACAGGGGCAGCCCCAGCATTTT,CASSEVKGQGQPQHF
.,TRBJ1-6,TRBV5-1,.,TGCGCCAGCAGCTTGGGTTTCCAGGGGTCCTATAATTCACCCCTCCACTTT,CASSLGFQGSYNSPLHF
.,TRBJ2-7,TRBV27,TRBD1,TGTGCCAGTGGGGACAGGGACTACGAGCAGTACTTC,CASGDRDYEQYF
.,TRBJ1-6,TRBV2,.,TGTGCCAGCAGACCCCAGGGGATTCTAAGTTCACCCCTCCACTTT,CASRPQGILSSPLHF
.,TRBJ1-2,TRBV20-1,TRBD1,TGCAGTGCTAGTCGTCAGGACAGGGGGCGAAATGGCTACACCTTC,CSASRQDRGRNGYTF
once,TRBJ1-3,TRBV5-1,TRBD1,TGCGCCAGCAGCTGGACAGGGGGCGGAAACACCATATATTTT,CASSWTGGGNTIYF
once,TRBJ1-3,TRBV6-5,.,TGTGCCAGCAGTCCTAGAAGGGGTTCTGGAAACACCATATATTTT,CASSPRRGSGNTIYF
.,TRBJ2-7,TRBV20-1,.,TGCAGTGCTACCCTAGCCTACGAGCAGTACTTC,CSATLAYEQYF
few,TRBJ2-7,TRBV6-2/TRBV6-3,TRBD2,TGTGCCAGCAGTTACCGCCGGGAGGGCGAGCAGTACTTC,CASSYRREGEQYF
.,TRBJ2-1,TRBV9,TRBD1,TGTGCCAGCAGCGCTCCAAGGGCCGGGACAGGTGACTCCTACAATGAGCAGTTCTTC,CASSAPRAGTGDSYNEQFF
.,TRBJ1-1,TRBV3-1/TRBV3-2,.,TGTGCCAGCAGCCCGTTGGCGGCTGGCACTGAAGCTTTCTTT,CASSPLAAGTEAFF
.,TRBJ2-5,TRBV6-2/TRBV6-3,.,TGTGCCAGCAGTTACTCGTTGGGCCAGTTTTCAGAGACCCAGTACTTC,CASSYSLGQFSETQYF
.,TRBJ1-2,TRBV2,.,TGTGCCAGCAGTCCAGTGGGGGCCCTCTATGGGAGCTACACCTTC,CASSPVGALYGSYTF
.,TRBJ2-2,TRBV6-8,.,TGTGCCAGCAAGTTAGCGGTAAACACCGGGGAGCTGTTTTTT,CASKLAVNTGELFF
.,TRBJ2-3,TRBV19,TRBD1,TGTGCCAGTAGTGATCGACAGGGGGTCACAGATACGCAGTATTTT,CASSDRQGVTDTQYF
.,TRBJ1-2,TRBV28,TRBD1,TGTGCCAGCAGTCTCACTCTCGGGACAGGGAACAACTATGGCTACACCTTC,CASSLTLGTGNNYGYTF
.,TRBJ2-1,TRBV7-9,TRBD1,TGTGCCAGCAGCCTTGACAGGGGGCGGGGGTACAATGAGCAGTTCTTC,CASSLDRGRGYNEQFF
.,TRBJ1-1,TRBV5-1,.,TGCGCCAGCAGCCCTTACCTACAGTACACTGAAGCTTTCTTT,CASSPYLQYTEAFF
.,TRBJ1-5,TRBV28,.,TGTGCCAGCAGTTTGAGGTTGGCCAATCAGCCCCAGCATTTT,CASSLRLANQPQHF
.,TRBJ2-1,TRBV6-5,TRBD2,TGTGCCAGCACCCTACGGGGGGTGGGCAATGAGCAGTTCTTC,CASTLRGVGNEQFF
.,TRBJ1-1,TRBV7-9,.,TGTGCCAGCAGCTTACAGGCTGAAGCTTTCTTT,CASSLQAEAFF
.,TRBJ1-1,TRBV4-3,.,TGCGCCAGCAGCCAAGGTTCGCGGATGGGCACTGAAGCTTTCTTT,CASSQGSRMGTEAFF
.,TRBJ2-1,TRBV24-1,TRBD2,TGTGCCACCAGTGAACCCGGGACTAGCGGAAAGAGACTCTCCTACAATGAGCAGTTCTTC,CATSEPGTSGKRLSYNEQFF
.,TRBJ1-6,TRBV30,TRBD1,TGTGCCTGGTCGGGGACAGCTTATAATTCACCCCTCCACTTT,CAWSGTAYNSPLHF
.,TRBJ1-1,TRBV10-2,.,TGCGCCAGCAGCCCAGGTTCCACTGAAGCTTTCTTT,CASSPGSTEAFF
.,TRBJ1-1,TRBV18,.,TGTGCCAGCTCACCTCGCCCGGACAAGAACACTGAAGCTTTCTTT,CASSPRPDKNTEAFF
.,TRBJ1-4,TRBV7-9,.,TGTGCCAGCAGCCCAGGGTTTGGGGAAAAACTGTTTTTT,CASSPGFGEKLFF
.,TRBJ2-2,TRBV15,TRBD2,TGTGCCACCAGCAGCCTCCTAGGACTAGAGACCGGGGAGCTGTTTTTT,CATSSLLGLETGELFF
.,TRBJ1-5,TRBV4-1,.,TGCGCCAGCAGCCAAGAAGTGACGGGGGTTAGAAATCAGCCCCAGCATTTT,CASSQEVTGVRNQPQHF
.,TRBJ1-2,TRBV6-5,.,TGTGCCAGCAGTTACTCAAGGGCCGGGGACTATGGCTACACCTTC,CASSYSRAGDYGYTF
.,TRBJ2-7,TRBV29-1,TRBD2,TGCAGCGTTTCTACACCACTAGCGGGAGCTTCCTACGAGCAGTACTTC,CSVSTPLAGASYEQYF
.,TRBJ2-1,TRBV15,TRBD1,TGTGCCACCAGCAGCGACAGGGGGAAAGGCAATGAGCAGTTCTTC,CATSSDRGKGNEQFF
.,TRBJ1-4,TRBV19,TRBD1,TGTGCCAGTAGGGGACAGGGTCCTAATGAAAAACTGTTTTTT,CASRGQGPNEKLFF
once,TRBJ2-1,TRBV7-2,.,TGTGCCAGCAGCCCGGGGACTCTTGGTTCCCATGAGCAGTTCTTC,CASSPGTLGSHEQFF
.,TRBJ1-2,TRBV6-2/TRBV6-3,.,TGTGCCAGCAGTTACTCGAAATCTGGGTCGGTTATCGCGGTAAATGGCTACACCTTC,CASSYSKSGSVIAVNGYTF
.,TRBJ1-2,TRBV18,.,TGTGCCAGCTCACCGGGTGGAGGGTTCGGCGGCTACACCTTC,CASSPGGGFGGYTF
.,TRBJ1-2,TRBV29-1,.,TGCAGCGTTATCCCCCTGGCTTCTAACTATGGCTACACCTTC,CSVIPLASNYGYTF
.,TRBJ1-5,TRBV25-1,.,TGTGCCAGCAGTGACTTAGACTTCAATCAGCCCCAGCATTTT,CASSDLDFNQPQHF
.,TRBJ1-2,TRBV18,TRBD1,TGTGCCAGCTCCCCTGGGACAGGGGGCGCTTATGGCTACACCTTC,CASSPGTGGAYGYTF
.,TRBJ1-6,TRBV7-2,TRBD1,TGTGCCAGCAGCTTAGTTCCAGGTGGGACAGTAAAATATAATTCACCCCTCCACTTT,CASSLVPGGTVKYNSPLHF
.,TRBJ1-2,TRBV13,TRBD1,TGTGCCAGCAGCTCCAGGGGGCGTTCCTATGGCTACACCTTC,CASSSRGRSYGYTF
.,TRBJ1-6,TRBV13,TRBD1,TGTGCCAGCAGTCTAACGGGACAGTCCTCTGGTTCACCCCTCCACTTT,CASSLTGQSSGSPLHF
.,TRBJ1-1,TRBV29-1,TRBD1,TGCAGCGTTGAAGATCCTGGCAGGGGGCCGGCTTTCTTT,CSVEDPGRGPAFF
.,TRBJ2-7,TRBV6-5,TRBD2,TGTGCCAGCAGACTCGTTAGCGGGGGGACCTACGAGCAGTACTTC,CASRLVSGGTYEQYF
.,TRBJ1-2,TRBV5-6,.,TGTGCCAGCAGCTTGATAACTGGACAAGCCTACTATGGCTACACCTTC,CASSLITGQAYYGYTF
.,TRBJ1-5,TRBV24-1,.,TGTGCCACCAGTGACCCCCGTGGGGGGAACAATCAGCCCCAGCATTTT,CATSDPRGGNNQPQHF